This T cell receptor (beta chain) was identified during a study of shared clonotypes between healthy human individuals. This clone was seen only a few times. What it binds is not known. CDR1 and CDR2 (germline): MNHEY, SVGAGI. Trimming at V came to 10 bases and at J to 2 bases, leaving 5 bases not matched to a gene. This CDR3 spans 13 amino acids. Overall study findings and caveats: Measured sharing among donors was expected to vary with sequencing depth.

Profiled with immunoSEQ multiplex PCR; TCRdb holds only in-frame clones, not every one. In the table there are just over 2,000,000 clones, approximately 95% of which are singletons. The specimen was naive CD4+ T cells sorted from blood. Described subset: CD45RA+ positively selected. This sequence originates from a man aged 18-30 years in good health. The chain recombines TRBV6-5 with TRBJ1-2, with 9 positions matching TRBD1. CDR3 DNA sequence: TGTGCCACCGGAACAGGGGGCAACTATGGCTACACCTTC. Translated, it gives CATGTGGNYGYTF.